The present entry profiles one T cell receptor beta chain with its context. The sample comes from a study of control samples from healthy donors and cancer patients. Here immunoSEQ multiplex PCR was the method, and the copy in TCRdb shows in-frame clones only, minus some. Among more than 110,000 clones, around 90% were seen once, and the ten largest hold approximately 10%. The CDR3 contains 12 residues. The V gene lost 2 bases and the J gene lost 6 bases, with 10 bases spanning the gap. Germline CDR1 and CDR2: GTSNPN and SVGIG (reference sequence). Sequenced input: blood. The receptor comes from a man aged 25 to 45 in good health. V gene TRBV30 combines with J gene TRBJ1-2; no clear D gene. CDR3 DNA: TGTGCCTGGAGTCCGAGTCCTGATGGCTACACCTTC. Amino acid sequence: CAWSPSPDGYTF.